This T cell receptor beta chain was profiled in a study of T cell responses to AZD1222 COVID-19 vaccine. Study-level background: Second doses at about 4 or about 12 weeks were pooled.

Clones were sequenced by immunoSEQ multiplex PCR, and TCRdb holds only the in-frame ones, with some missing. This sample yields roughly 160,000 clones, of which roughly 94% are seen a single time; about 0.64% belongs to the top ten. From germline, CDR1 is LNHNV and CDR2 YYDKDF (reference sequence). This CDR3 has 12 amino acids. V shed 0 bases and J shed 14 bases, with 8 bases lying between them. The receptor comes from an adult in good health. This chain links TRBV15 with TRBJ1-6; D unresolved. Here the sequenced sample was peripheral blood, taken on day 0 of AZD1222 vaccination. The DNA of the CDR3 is TGTGCCACCAGCAGAGAAGGAGCGGCCCTCCACTTT. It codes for CATSREGAALHF. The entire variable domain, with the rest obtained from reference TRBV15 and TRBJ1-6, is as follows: DAMVIQNPRYQVTQFGKPVTLSCSQTLNHNVMYWYQQKSSQAPKLLFHYYDKDFNNEADTPDNFQSRRPNTSFCFLDIRSPGLGDTAMYLCATSREGAALHFGNGTRLTVT.